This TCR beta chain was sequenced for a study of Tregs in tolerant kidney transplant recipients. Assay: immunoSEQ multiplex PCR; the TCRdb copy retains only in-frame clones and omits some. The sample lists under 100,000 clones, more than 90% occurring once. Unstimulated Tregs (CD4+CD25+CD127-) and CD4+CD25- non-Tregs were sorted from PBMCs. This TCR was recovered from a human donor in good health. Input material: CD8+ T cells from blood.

CDR3: CASSPGQTYEQYF. The CDR3 DNA sequence: TGTGCCAGCAGCCCGGGACAGACCTACGAGCAGTACTTC. The V and J genes are TRBV7-9 and TRBJ2-7; 7 bases are shared with TRBD1. Per germline, CDR1 SEHNR and CDR2 FQNEAQ (reference sequence). This CDR3 comprises 13 residues. Trimming cost V 5 bases and J 2 bases; bases outside gene matches: 3.